The text below deals with one TCR beta chain. This CDR3 is built from 12 residues. Trimming took 2 bases from V and 4 from J, leaving 5 bases between them. Per the authors' pipeline: Researchers report that nucleated cell counts were estimated from reference gene primer amplification. The assay was immunoSEQ multiplex PCR, and TCRdb's table has in-frame clones only and misses some. The V and J calls and clone size are taken from that table; D and trimming were inferred from the DNA. In the table there are some 38,000 clones, roughly 78% of which are singletons. These data belong to a study of blood T cell repertoires in COVID-19. Study-wide background: Collection of acute and convalescent COVID-19 samples took place in the United States, Italy and Spain.

The source of this sequence is a woman between 70 and 85 years old with acute or convalescent COVID-19. The V gene is TRBV12-3 or TRBV12-4, the J gene TRBJ1-1; D remains unclear. Sequencing used peripheral blood. The CDR3 nucleotides read TGTGCCAGCAGTTTAATGGCCACTGAAGCTTTCTTT. Translation: CASSLMATEAFF.